The 15 T cell receptor beta chains below were found in one sample sequenced in a study of T cell repertoires in cytomegalovirus infection (dated 2019 in TCRdb). Instrument on record: Illumina HiSeq 1500. TCRdb trimmed the raw reads at Q25, called clones with MiXCR and kept productive beta chains. Every CDR3 protein is listed once, alongside the most common genes and DNA of its rows. This sample gives roughly 700,000 distinct CDR3 sequences in total; around 35% of them show up just once. The leading ten clones occupy 15% to 20% of the sample. No antigen is known for these receptors. The treatment or condition label of this sample denotes: in vitro stimulation with specific CMV peptide epitopes to enrich CMV-specific T cells. The source was cultured PBMCs, collected from culture after CMV antigen stimulation. These receptors all come from a human donor in good health (CMV status not recorded). Some clones in this sample may be carry-over from other donors' samples.

The chain recombines TRBV20-1 with TRBJ2-1; 11 nucleotides align to TRBD2. J was trimmed by 3 bases and V by 6 bases; bases with no gene match: 22. The germline CDR1 and CDR2 sequences are DFQATT and SNEGSKA (reference sequence). This CDR3 comprises 20 residues. CDR3 nucleotides: TGCAGTGCCCATAACGCACTAGCGGGAGCCCCTAGGGCGTACTACAATGAGCAGTTCTTC. Translating gives CSAHNALAGAPRAYYNEQFF.

V and J are TRBV6-1 and TRBJ1-5; no definite D call. This CDR3 comprises 15 residues. The germline V gene encodes CDR1 MNHNS and CDR2 SASEGT. V lost 0 bases to trimming and J lost 3 bases, with 9 bases between them. The CDR3 coding sequence is TGTGCCAGCAGTGAAGCGTCGGATTTCAATCAGCCCCAGCATTTT. Its translation: CASSEASDFNQPQHF.

At least ten counts were recorded for this clonotype. The rearrangement links TRBV6-1 to TRBJ2-2; D tentatively reads TRBD1 or TRBD2 (7 bases each). The CDR3 runs to 14 residues. From germline, CDR1 is MNHNS and CDR2 SASEGT. Trimming removed 6 bases at V and 5 bases at J, with 13 bases between. The CDR3 spells CASSRQGGTGELFF. The CDR3 region has the DNA TGTGCCAGCAGCCGACAGGGAGGGACCGGGGAGCTGTTTTTT.

This clonotype was seen repeatedly, ten times or more. The V and J genes are TRBV7-2 and TRBJ2-5; D remains unclear. The CDR3 totals 15 residues. Per germline, CDR1 SGHTA and CDR2 FQGNSA. V gave up 4 bases and J gave up 0 bases, with 12 bases separating them. The CDR3 here is CASSSTGRYQETQYF. DNA of the CDR3: TGTGCCAGCAGCTCAACCGGACGGTACCAAGAGACCCAGTACTTC.

This chain joins TRBV20-1 and TRBJ2-3; D not certain. V lost 0 bases and J lost 4, with 14 bases in between. The CDR3 consists of 15 residues. Germline loops: CDR1 DFQATT, CDR2 SNEGSKA (reference sequence). CDR3 in amino acids: CSARDPWDGPDTQYF. In DNA, the CDR3 is TGCAGTGCTAGAGATCCCTGGGATGGCCCAGATACGCAGTATTTT.

There are a few counts of this clonotype. The chain recombines TRBV29-1 with TRBJ1-2; TRBD1 matches 7 bases. The CDR3 runs 11 residues. Germline lookup yields CDR1 SQVTM and CDR2 ANQGSEA. V lost 4 bases, J lost 10 bases, and 6 bases stayed unmatched. The CDR3 region is CSVARTGDYTF. The CDR3 DNA follows: TGCAGCGTTGCTCGGACAGGCGACTACACCTTC.

Only a few counts were recorded for this clonotype. The chain is built from TRBV7-9 and TRBJ2-7, with 8 bases identical to TRBD2. After removal of 1 base from V and 4 bases from J, the junction contained 12 bases not matched to a gene. Looked up from germline, CDR1 is SEHNR and CDR2 is FQNEAQ (reference sequence). The CDR3 is made up of 17 amino acids. The CDR3 loop reads CASSLVSGGDPNYEQYF. The CDR3 bases are TGTGCCAGCAGCTTAGTGAGCGGGGGTGATCCAAATTACGAGCAGTACTTC. The full variable domain, completed using reference TRBV7-9 and TRBJ2-7, is DTGVSQNPRHKITKRGQNVTFRCDPISEHNRLYWYRQTLGQGPEFLTYFQNEAQLEKSRLLSDRFSAERPKGSFSTLEIQRTEQGDSAMYLCASSLVSGGDPNYEQYFGPGTRLTVT.

The CDR3 protein is CASSQGPLTSGSETDTQYF. The CDR3 DNA follows: TGCGCCAGCAGCCAAGGGCCATTGACTAGCGGGAGCGAAACAGATACGCAGTATTTT. V and J are TRBV4-1 and TRBJ2-3; 12 bases match TRBD2. Germline CDR1 reads MGHRA; CDR2 reads YSYEKL. This CDR3 has 19 amino acids. Trimming cost V 1 base and J 3 bases; bases outside gene matches: 11.

This chain connects TRBV19 to TRBJ1-5, with TRBD1 matching over 8 bases. Germline V CDR1 and CDR2: LNHDA, SQIVND (reference sequence). J gave up 4 bases and V 4 bases, and 6 bases lay outside the gene matches. The CDR3 length is 15 residues. The CDR3 sequence: CASSTTGAGNQPQHF. CDR3 in DNA: TGTGCCAGTAGTACGACAGGGGCAGGGAATCAGCCCCAGCATTTT.

This clonotype came up a few times. The rearrangement uses TRBV12-5 and TRBJ1-5; D is possibly TRBD1 (6 bases). The CDR3 covers 17 residues. Per the germline V gene, CDR1 is LGHNT and CDR2 is FRNRAP. Trimming shortened V by 0 bases and J by 7 bases, and 19 bases separated the two germline ends. CDR3 protein: CASGLVLTGSPRQPQHF. CDR3 DNA: TGTGCTAGTGGTTTGGTACTGACAGGATCCCCTCGCCAGCCCCAGCATTTT.

The J gene is TRBJ2-7, the V gene TRBV7-8, with 9 bases matching TRBD2. CDR1 and CDR2 (germline): SGHVS, FQNEAQ. The CDR3 has 14 amino acids. V dropped 2 bases and J dropped 7; count of bases not matched to a gene: 6. The CDR3 region has the DNA TGTGCCAGCAGCTTACAGCGGGGGGCCCGGGAGCAGTACTTC. Residues: CASSLQRGAREQYF.

This clonotype occurred many times. The chain recombines TRBV7-2 with TRBJ1-2, with 7 bases that match TRBD1. The ends lost 5 bases at V and 8 bases at J; junction bases unmatched: 8. Germline lookup yields CDR1 SGHTA and CDR2 FQGNSA. CDR3 length: 13 residues. CDR3 DNA sequence: TGTGCCAGCAGCCTTGACAGGGAGCGGGGCTACACCTTC. This sequence encodes CASSLDRERGYTF.

J is TRBJ1-6 and V is TRBV12-3 or TRBV12-4, with TRBD1 matching over 9 bases. This CDR3 is 13 amino acids long. Germline trimming cut 10 bases from V and 7 bases from J; bases unmatched to any gene: 5. CDR3 protein: CATTGQGNSPLHF. DNA of the CDR3: TGTGCCACCACAGGACAGGGGAATTCACCCCTCCACTTT.

This clonotype was observed a few times. The rearrangement links TRBV6-5 to TRBJ1-3; D unclear. Germline V gene sequence: CDR1 MNHEY, CDR2 SVGAGI. The CDR3 sequence is 17 residues long. Trimming stripped 0 bases from V and 0 bases from J, with 12 bases between. The CDR3 nucleotides read TGTGCCAGCAGTTACTCGGGCCCCCAGGACTCTGGAAACACCATATATTTT. It encodes CASSYSGPQDSGNTIYF.

This sequence joins TRBV20-1 and TRBJ1-3; possibly TRBD1 for D (5 bases). V was pared by 6 bases and J by 8 bases, with 14 bases between. Germline CDR1 is DFQATT and CDR2 is SNEGSKA (reference sequence). This CDR3 is 12 amino acids long. The CDR3, as DNA: TGCAGTGCCTCGTCGGGGGTGGACACCATATATTTT. Encoded protein: CSASSGVDTIYF.